One and the same sample provided the 2 T cell receptor beta chains below, sequenced in a study of T-cell memory formation after mild COVID-19. TCRdb reanalysed the 5' RACE reads using MiXCR and keeps one entry per CDR3 protein. The sample lists 550,000 to 650,000 distinct CDR3 sequences, 17% occurring once. Material for sequencing was PBMCs or a T cell subset sorted from them (not recorded which). The receptors derive from an adult woman who had mild COVID-19 (a few samples of this study predate the infection). Cell type and time point are not known.

The chain joins TRBV11-2 to TRBJ2-1; D possibly matches TRBD1 or TRBD2 (5 bases each). CDR3 length: 15 residues. Germline V gives CDR1 SGHAT, CDR2 FQNNGV. Trimming shortened V by 6 bases and J by 3 bases, and 15 bases separated the two germline ends. In DNA form, the CDR3 reads TGTGCCAGCAGTACCGGGGCCACAGGCTACAATGAGCAGTTCTTC. Its protein is CASSTGATGYNEQFF.

This clonotype showed up many times. The J gene is TRBJ2-7, the V gene TRBV29-1; 10 bases align to TRBD1. The CDR3 length is 15 residues. V shed 3 bases, J shed 6 bases, and the junction held 11 bases outside the gene matches. Germline V gene sequence: CDR1 SQVTM, CDR2 ANQGSEA. The CDR3 loop is CSVERGTGDVSEQYF. Here the CDR3 DNA reads TGCAGCGTTGAGAGGGGGACAGGGGATGTTAGCGAGCAGTACTTC.